This T cell receptor beta chain originates from a study of blood T cell repertoires in COVID-19. Study overall: The origin of the acute and convalescent COVID-19 samples was the United States, Italy and Spain. PBMCs, B-cell-depleted T cells, or T cells were the source of the cDNA or gDNA that made up the material.

How the authors handled the data: Reference gene primer amplification yielded estimated nucleated cell counts. The repertoire was sequenced with immunoSEQ multiplex PCR; TCRdb's copy has only in-frame clones and lacks some. The DNA gave D and trimming, while V, J and clone size come from that table. This repertoire shows 200,000 to 300,000 clones, roughly 86% found once; its top ten account for approximately 5.3%. The CDR3 runs to 15 residues. V lost 6 bases and J 6 bases, leaving 21 bases between the germline ends. Germline CDR1 and CDR2: MNHNY and SVGAGI (reference sequence). During active infection, Seattle patients enrolled and were then monitored through disease.

This receptor was taken from a woman aged 55 to 70 with COVID-19, enrolled during active disease. Specimen: peripheral blood. The chain has TRBV6-6 and TRBJ2-7, with a possible D match to TRBD2 (7 bases). The CDR3 nucleotides read TGTGCCAGCAGACCCGTGGGGAGGGGGAGAGGCGAGCAGTACTTC. Residues: CASRPVGRGRGEQYF.